This T cell receptor beta chain was identified in a study of blood T cell repertoires in COVID-19. Across the whole study: Samples came from the United States, Italy and Spain, spanning acute and convalescent COVID-19.

This clone has just a few counts. Patients from Seattle were sampled longitudinally, starting during active infection. Some clones are missing from TCRdb's copy, which holds only in-frame ones; the method was immunoSEQ multiplex PCR. This table holds about 55,000 clones, roughly 90% found once. This CDR3 has 14 residues. V was clipped by 8 bases and J by 7 bases; unmatched bases: 8. Per germline, CDR1 SNHLY and CDR2 FYNNEI. The chain combines TRBV2 with TRBJ1-6, with 7 bases matching TRBD1. Sequenced input: peripheral blood. The sequence was collected from a man aged 40-50 years with COVID-19, enrolled during active disease. CDR3 nucleotide sequence: TGTGCCAGCCTACAGGGGAGGACGAATTCACCCCTCCACTTT. It translates to CASLQGRTNSPLHF.